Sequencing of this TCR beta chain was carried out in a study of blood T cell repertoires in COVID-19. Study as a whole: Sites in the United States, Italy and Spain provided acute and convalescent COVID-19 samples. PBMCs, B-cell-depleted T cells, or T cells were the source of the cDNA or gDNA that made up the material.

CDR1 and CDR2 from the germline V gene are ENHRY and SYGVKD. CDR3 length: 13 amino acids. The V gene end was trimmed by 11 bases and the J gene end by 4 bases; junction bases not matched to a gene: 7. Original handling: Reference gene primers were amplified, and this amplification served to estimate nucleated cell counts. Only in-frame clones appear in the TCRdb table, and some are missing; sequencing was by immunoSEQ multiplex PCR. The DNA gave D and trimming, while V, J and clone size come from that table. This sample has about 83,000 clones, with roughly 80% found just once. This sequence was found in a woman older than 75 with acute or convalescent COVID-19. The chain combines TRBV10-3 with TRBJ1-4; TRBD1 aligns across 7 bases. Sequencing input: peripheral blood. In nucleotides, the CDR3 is TGTGCCTCCCGACAGGGAGTTAATGAAAAACTGTTTTTT. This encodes CASRQGVNEKLFF.